This TCR beta chain comes out of a study of cytomegalovirus exposure and HLA in healthy donors. Study at large: About 85 million unique TCRs from HLA-typed donors were held in an early release of data.

As to this clone: What it recognizes is unknown.

The PCR was carried out with 60 Vbeta primers and 13 Jbeta primers. Assay: immunoSEQ multiplex PCR; the TCRdb copy retains only in-frame clones and omits some. The sample carries 100,000 to 150,000 clones, roughly 79% recorded once. This CDR3 has 12 amino acids. V was trimmed by 4 bases and J by 8 bases, leaving 11 bases between them. Germline V gene data show CDR1 as WSHSY and CDR2 as SAAADI. General study findings and limits: With later analysis, a missense DCLRE1C variant became linked to TCR beta V- and J-gene trimming. Several V segments, TRBV6-2 and TRBV6-3 among them, could not be told apart and were dropped. In terms of immune exposure information, only CMV serostatus was available.

Sequencing was carried out using PBMCs. V is TRBV10-2 and J is TRBJ1-2; D is unclear. The clonotype comes from a boy under 10 years old in good health and CMV-seronegative. The CDR3 protein is CASSGGDSGYTF. Here the CDR3 DNA reads TGCGCCAGCAGTGGAGGAGATTCAGGCTACACCTTC.